Following are 11 T cell receptor beta chains from one sample sequenced in a study of blood T cell repertoires in COVID-19. Clones were sequenced by immunoSEQ multiplex PCR, and TCRdb holds only the in-frame ones, with some missing. Altogether approximately 260,000 clones are present, more than 65% being singletons, with the ten largest covering about 3.4%. Sequencing was performed on PBMCs or T cells enriched from blood (not recorded which). These receptors came from a man in his fifties or sixties who had recovered from COVID-19.

V and J are TRBV4-1 and TRBJ2-2; possibly TRBD2 for D (7 bases). The germline V and J ends were trimmed by 4 bases and 7 bases, with 13 bases remaining between them. This CDR3 comprises 14 residues. Germline lookup yields CDR1 MGHRA and CDR2 YSYEKL. CDR3 coding DNA: TGCGCCAGCAGCCGAGAGGGGGGGATCGGGGAGCTGTTTTTT. Its protein is CASSREGGIGELFF.

This chain links TRBV11-2 with TRBJ2-5; a possible D gene is TRBD2 (6 bases). Germline V gives CDR1 SGHAT, CDR2 FQNNGV. Trimming removed 5 bases from V and 5 bases from J, with 18 bases in between. The CDR3 consists of 15 residues. Here the CDR3 reads CASSDAGDFGETQYF. In DNA, the CDR3 is TGTGCCAGCAGCGACGCCGGGGACTTTGGGGAGACCCAGTACTTC.

The sample holds one count of this clone. The CDR3 is CASSRDSSRTGELFF. The DNA for the CDR3 is TGTGCCAGCAGTAGGGACAGTTCTCGCACCGGGGAGCTGTTTTTT. The J gene is TRBJ2-2, the V gene TRBV2, with 7 bases that match TRBD1. The CDR3 length is 15 residues. The V and J ends lost 5 bases and 4 bases, in that order; junction bases with no gene match: 7. Germline V gives CDR1 SNHLY, CDR2 FYNNEI.

This clone was recorded once. The CDR3 coding sequence is TGCAGCGTTGGGGCAGACTCTGGAAACACCATATATTTT. Translated: CSVGADSGNTIYF. This chain links TRBV29-1 with TRBJ1-3, with D uncertain. The CDR3 covers 13 residues. CDR1 SQVTM and CDR2 ANQGSEA come from the germline V gene. V gave up 4 bases and J gave up 0 bases, with 7 bases separating them.

This clone was seen repeatedly, ten times or more. The rearrangement joins TRBV4-1 to TRBJ2-5, with a possible D match to TRBD1 (6 bases). The CDR3 extends over 12 amino acids. V was cut by 4 bases and J by 9 bases, with 12 bases left in between. Germline V gives CDR1 MGHRA, CDR2 YSYEKL. As DNA, the CDR3 is TGCGCCAGCAGCCCGATCGACAGGCCCCAGTACTTC. This encodes CASSPIDRPQYF.

The CDR3 protein is CASSPRGSNQPQHF. In DNA, the CDR3 is TGTGCCAGCAGTCCTAGGGGGAGCAATCAGCCCCAGCATTTT. The chain joins TRBV3-1 (or the pseudogene TRBV3-2) to TRBJ1-5, with D possibly being TRBD1 (6 bases). The length of the CDR3 is 14 residues. Trimming stripped 6 bases from V and 1 base from J, with 10 bases between. The germline V gene encodes CDR1 LGHDT and CDR2 YNNKEL (reference sequence).

This clone was counted once. The V and J genes are TRBV5-1 and TRBJ2-7, with D tentatively TRBD2 (6 bases). The CDR3 totals 12 residues. Germline values: CDR1 SGHRS, CDR2 YFSETQ. Trimming cost V 7 bases and J 6 bases, with 14 bases left between them. Here the CDR3 DNA reads TGCGCCAGCCGGGACTCCCGGGGCGAGCAGTACTTC. Translation: CASRDSRGEQYF.

The V call is TRBV28, the J call TRBJ1-5; TRBD1 aligns across 7 bases. V dropped 4 bases and J dropped 2; count of bases not matched to a gene: 8. Germline V CDR1 and CDR2: MDHEN, SYDVKM. CDR3 length equals 16 residues. The CDR3 is CASSSLRGAGNQPQHF. The CDR3 DNA follows: TGTGCCAGCAGTTCACTCAGGGGGGCGGGCAATCAGCCCCAGCATTTT.

This chain connects TRBV9 to TRBJ2-5; D might be TRBD2 (6 bases). The ends were cut back, 5 bases at V and 3 bases at J, with 11 bases in the middle. This CDR3 spans 13 amino acids. CDR1 SGDLS and CDR2 YYNGEE come from the germline V gene. CDR3 sequence: CASRASGEETQYF. The CDR3 region has the DNA TGTGCCAGCAGGGCGTCGGGGGAAGAGACCCAGTACTTC.

In its sample, this clone was seen once. The V and J genes are TRBV4-3 and TRBJ2-1, with 9 bases that match TRBD2. The CDR3 contains 17 residues. Trimming at V came to 3 bases and at J to 8 bases, leaving 14 bases not matched to a gene. Per germline, CDR1 LGHNA and CDR2 YSLEER. The CDR3, as DNA: TGCGCCAGCAGCCAGAGTAGCCCCGGGACTAGCTTCCATGAGCAGTTCTTC. Its protein is CASSQSSPGTSFHEQFF.

This clone has a single count. V is TRBV6-5 and J is TRBJ1-2; D gene ambiguous. Germline V lookup: CDR1 MNHEY, CDR2 SVGAGI. The V end lost 0 bases, the J end lost 4 bases, and 9 bases lay between the germline ends. The CDR3 sequence is 14 residues long. The chain's CDR3 is CASSYSGSGYGYTF. CDR3 nucleotide sequence: TGTGCCAGCAGTTACTCGGGGAGCGGCTATGGCTACACCTTC.